The entry below describes one TCR beta chain. The antigen remains undetermined. This sample is part of a study of blood T cells in healthy people across ages. Findings of the study overall: Unsorted PBMC input precluded a conclusive naive versus antigen-experienced comparison. Per million T cells, the diversity of TCR beta decreased roughly linearly as age advanced. There were more naive CD4+ cells and higher diversity in long-lived donors than in aged donors.

The length of the CDR3 is 16 residues. V was clipped by 4 bases and J by 4 bases; unmatched bases: 10. With a J-beta primer mix and a sample-barcoded 5' primer, a second PCR ran about 7 to 12 cycles. With 12 random nucleotides, a template-switch adaptor tagged each individual cDNA molecule. TCRdb re-analysed the 5' RACE reads in MiXCR, keeping a single row per CDR3 protein. The sample holds approximately 810,000 distinct CDR3 sequences; more than 25% are singletons and the top ten take 15% to 20%. This receptor was taken from a woman aged 80 or over in good health. V gene TRBV12-3 or TRBV12-4 combines with J gene TRBJ1-2; 9 bases fit TRBD1. The material sequenced was blood. The CDR3 loop is CASSYTTGGASYGYTF. CDR3 coding DNA: TGTGCCAGCAGTTATACTACAGGGGGCGCTTCCTATGGCTACACCTTC.